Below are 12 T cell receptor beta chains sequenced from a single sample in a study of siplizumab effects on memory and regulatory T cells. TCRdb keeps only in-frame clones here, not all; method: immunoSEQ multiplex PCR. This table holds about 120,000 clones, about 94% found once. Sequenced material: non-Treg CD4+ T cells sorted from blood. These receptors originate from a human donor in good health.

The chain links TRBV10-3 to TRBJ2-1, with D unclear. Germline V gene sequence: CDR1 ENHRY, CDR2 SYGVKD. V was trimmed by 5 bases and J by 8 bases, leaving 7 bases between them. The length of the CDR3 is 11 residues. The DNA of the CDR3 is TGTGCCATCAGTACAGACTATGAGCAGTTCTTC. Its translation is CAISTDYEQFF.

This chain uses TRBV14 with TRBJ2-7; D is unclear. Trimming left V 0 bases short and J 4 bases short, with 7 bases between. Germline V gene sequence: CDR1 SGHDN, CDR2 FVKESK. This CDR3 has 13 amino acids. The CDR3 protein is CASSQEFGYEQYF. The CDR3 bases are TGTGCCAGCAGCCAAGAATTCGGTTACGAGCAGTACTTC.

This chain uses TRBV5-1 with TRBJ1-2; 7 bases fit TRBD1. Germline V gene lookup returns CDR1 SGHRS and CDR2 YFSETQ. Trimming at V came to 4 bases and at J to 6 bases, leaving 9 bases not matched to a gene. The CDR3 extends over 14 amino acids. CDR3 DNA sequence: TGCGCCAGCAGCCAAATCGGACAGGTTAATGGCTACACCTTC. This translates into CASSQIGQVNGYTF.

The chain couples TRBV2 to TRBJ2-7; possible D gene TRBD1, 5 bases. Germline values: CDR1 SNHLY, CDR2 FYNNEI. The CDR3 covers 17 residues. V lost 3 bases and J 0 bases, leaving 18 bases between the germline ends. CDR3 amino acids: CASSDFATVVSSYEQYF. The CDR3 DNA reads TGTGCCAGCAGTGACTTTGCGACAGTTGTTAGCTCCTACGAGCAGTACTTC. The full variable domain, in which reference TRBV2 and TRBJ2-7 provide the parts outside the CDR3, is EPEVTQTPSHQVTQMGQEVILRCVPISNHLYFYWYRQILGQKVEFLVSFYNNEISEKSEIFDDQFSVERPDGSNFTLKIRSTKLEDSAMYFCASSDFATVVSSYEQYFGPGTRLTVT.

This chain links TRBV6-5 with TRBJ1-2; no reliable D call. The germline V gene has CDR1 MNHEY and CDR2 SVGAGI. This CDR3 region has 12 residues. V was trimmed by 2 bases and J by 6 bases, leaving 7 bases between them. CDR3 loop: CASSYEGDGYTF. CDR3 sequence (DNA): TGTGCCAGCAGTTACGAGGGCGATGGCTACACCTTC.

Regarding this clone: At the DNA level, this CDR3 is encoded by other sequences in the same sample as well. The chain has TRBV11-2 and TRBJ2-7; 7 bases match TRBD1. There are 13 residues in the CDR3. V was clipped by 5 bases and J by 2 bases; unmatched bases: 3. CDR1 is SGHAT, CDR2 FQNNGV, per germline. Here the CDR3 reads CASSLDRAYEQYF. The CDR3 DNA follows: TGTGCCAGCAGCCTCGACAGGGCCTACGAGCAGTACTTC.

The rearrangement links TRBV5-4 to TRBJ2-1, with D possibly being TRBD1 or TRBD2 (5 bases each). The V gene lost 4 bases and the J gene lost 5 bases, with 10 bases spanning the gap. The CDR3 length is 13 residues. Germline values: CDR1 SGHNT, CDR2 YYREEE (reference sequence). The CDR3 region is CASSRDQNNEQFF. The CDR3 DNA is TGTGCCAGCAGCCGGGACCAAAACAATGAGCAGTTCTTC.

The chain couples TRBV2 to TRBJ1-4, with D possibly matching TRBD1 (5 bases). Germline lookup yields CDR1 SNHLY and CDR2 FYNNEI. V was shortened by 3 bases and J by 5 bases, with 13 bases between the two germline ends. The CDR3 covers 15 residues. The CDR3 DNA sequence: TGTGCCAGCAGTGATATGAGGACAATAAATGAAAAACTGTTTTTT. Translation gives CASSDMRTINEKLFF.

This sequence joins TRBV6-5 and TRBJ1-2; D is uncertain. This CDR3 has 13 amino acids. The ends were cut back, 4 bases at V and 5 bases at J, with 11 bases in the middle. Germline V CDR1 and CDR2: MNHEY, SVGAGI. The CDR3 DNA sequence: TGTGCCAGCAGTTCCTCCTGGATTTATGGCTACACCTTC. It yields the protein CASSSSWIYGYTF.

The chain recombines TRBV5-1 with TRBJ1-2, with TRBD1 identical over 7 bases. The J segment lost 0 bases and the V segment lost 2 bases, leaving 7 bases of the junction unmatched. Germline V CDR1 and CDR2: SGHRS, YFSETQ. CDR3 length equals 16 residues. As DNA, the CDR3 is TGCGCCAGCAGCTTTCCCCCAGGGGGGACTAACTATGGCTACACCTTC. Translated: CASSFPPGGTNYGYTF.

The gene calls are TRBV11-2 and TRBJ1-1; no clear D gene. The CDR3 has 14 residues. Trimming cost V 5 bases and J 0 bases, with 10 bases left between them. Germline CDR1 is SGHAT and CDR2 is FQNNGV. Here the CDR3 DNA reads TGTGCCAGCAGCCCCCATACAATGAACACTGAAGCTTTCTTT. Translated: CASSPHTMNTEAFF.

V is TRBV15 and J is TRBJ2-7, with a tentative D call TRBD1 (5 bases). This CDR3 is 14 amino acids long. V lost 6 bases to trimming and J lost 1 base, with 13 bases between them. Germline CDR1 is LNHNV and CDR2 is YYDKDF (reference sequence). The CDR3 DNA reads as TGTGCCACCAGTGGGCTGACAGTTTCCTACGAGCAGTACTTC. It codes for CATSGLTVSYEQYF.